The TCR beta chain under discussion was sequenced for a study of blood T cell repertoires in COVID-19 (dated by TCRdb to about 2020). General notes on the study: Samples from collaborators originated in the United States, Italy and Spain and spanned both the acute and convalescent phases of COVID-19. The sample metadata nearly always contained a de-identified subject ID, COVID-19 status, age in years and sex. HLA class I and class II types, where available, came from metadata supplied by the sample provider rather than from assay-based typing. Samples were obtained from the ongoing ImmuneRACE study (first 160 participants) and from over 1,000 subjects provided by 6 global collaborators. The dataset comprised deeply sampled blood TCRbeta repertoires from subjects exposed to, actively infected with, or recovered from COVID-19. A freely available public database, intended as a resource for researchers studying the immune response to SARS-CoV-2, is where the repertoires were released. The material from the prospective study consisted of cDNA or gDNA derived from T cells, B-cell-depleted T cells, or PBMCs.

Collaborating institutions collected whole blood in K2EDTA tubes following their own protocols. For TCRbeta analysis, collaborator samples were shipped as frozen whole blood, as isolated PBMCs, or as DNA extracted from either sample type. The immunoSEQ Assay, a bias-controlled multiplex PCR, was used to amplify TCRbeta CDR3 regions from genomic DNA. The paper's data handling went like this. Nucleated cell counts per sample were estimated from amplification of reference gene primers within the assay. To quantify the absolute abundance of each unique TCRbeta CDR3 rearrangement, sequence reads were collapsed and filtered. For each sample, productive Simpson clonality was calculated as the square root of Simpson's diversity index over productive rearrangements. TCRdb stores this immuneACCESS table with in-frame sequences only. Part of the clones is absent; in the studies checked, under half of the shortfall reflects unresolved V genes, and no reason is known for the rest. The DNA gave D and trimming, while V, J and clone size come from that table. In all, the sample holds 290,000 or so clones, and 70% to 90% of those were seen once. About 1.2% of the sample lies in the top ten.

In regard to this clone: Its target antigen remains unknown. One base away there is no much larger clone; base qualities are not given.

Ends trimmed: V by 6 bases, J by 6 bases; bases unmatched to a gene: 10. For CDR1 and CDR2, the germline V gene lists MNHEY and SVGAGI. From the cysteine through the phenylalanine, the CDR3 covers 15 amino acids. Solely the CDR3 DNA is kept, with 45 bases framed from the first base. Overall results and qualifications from the work: Clinical and demographic metadata were provided uncurated, with the amount varying by source and participant.

This clonotype originated in a man aged 70-80 years with acute or convalescent COVID-19. The chain uses TRBV6-5 and TRBJ1-4; 7 middle bases align to TRBD1. Sequenced material: peripheral blood. The DNA sequence is given as TGTGCCAGCAGCCGACAGACAGGGCGCGATGAAAAACTGTTTTTT. This yields the protein CASSRQTGRDEKLFF.